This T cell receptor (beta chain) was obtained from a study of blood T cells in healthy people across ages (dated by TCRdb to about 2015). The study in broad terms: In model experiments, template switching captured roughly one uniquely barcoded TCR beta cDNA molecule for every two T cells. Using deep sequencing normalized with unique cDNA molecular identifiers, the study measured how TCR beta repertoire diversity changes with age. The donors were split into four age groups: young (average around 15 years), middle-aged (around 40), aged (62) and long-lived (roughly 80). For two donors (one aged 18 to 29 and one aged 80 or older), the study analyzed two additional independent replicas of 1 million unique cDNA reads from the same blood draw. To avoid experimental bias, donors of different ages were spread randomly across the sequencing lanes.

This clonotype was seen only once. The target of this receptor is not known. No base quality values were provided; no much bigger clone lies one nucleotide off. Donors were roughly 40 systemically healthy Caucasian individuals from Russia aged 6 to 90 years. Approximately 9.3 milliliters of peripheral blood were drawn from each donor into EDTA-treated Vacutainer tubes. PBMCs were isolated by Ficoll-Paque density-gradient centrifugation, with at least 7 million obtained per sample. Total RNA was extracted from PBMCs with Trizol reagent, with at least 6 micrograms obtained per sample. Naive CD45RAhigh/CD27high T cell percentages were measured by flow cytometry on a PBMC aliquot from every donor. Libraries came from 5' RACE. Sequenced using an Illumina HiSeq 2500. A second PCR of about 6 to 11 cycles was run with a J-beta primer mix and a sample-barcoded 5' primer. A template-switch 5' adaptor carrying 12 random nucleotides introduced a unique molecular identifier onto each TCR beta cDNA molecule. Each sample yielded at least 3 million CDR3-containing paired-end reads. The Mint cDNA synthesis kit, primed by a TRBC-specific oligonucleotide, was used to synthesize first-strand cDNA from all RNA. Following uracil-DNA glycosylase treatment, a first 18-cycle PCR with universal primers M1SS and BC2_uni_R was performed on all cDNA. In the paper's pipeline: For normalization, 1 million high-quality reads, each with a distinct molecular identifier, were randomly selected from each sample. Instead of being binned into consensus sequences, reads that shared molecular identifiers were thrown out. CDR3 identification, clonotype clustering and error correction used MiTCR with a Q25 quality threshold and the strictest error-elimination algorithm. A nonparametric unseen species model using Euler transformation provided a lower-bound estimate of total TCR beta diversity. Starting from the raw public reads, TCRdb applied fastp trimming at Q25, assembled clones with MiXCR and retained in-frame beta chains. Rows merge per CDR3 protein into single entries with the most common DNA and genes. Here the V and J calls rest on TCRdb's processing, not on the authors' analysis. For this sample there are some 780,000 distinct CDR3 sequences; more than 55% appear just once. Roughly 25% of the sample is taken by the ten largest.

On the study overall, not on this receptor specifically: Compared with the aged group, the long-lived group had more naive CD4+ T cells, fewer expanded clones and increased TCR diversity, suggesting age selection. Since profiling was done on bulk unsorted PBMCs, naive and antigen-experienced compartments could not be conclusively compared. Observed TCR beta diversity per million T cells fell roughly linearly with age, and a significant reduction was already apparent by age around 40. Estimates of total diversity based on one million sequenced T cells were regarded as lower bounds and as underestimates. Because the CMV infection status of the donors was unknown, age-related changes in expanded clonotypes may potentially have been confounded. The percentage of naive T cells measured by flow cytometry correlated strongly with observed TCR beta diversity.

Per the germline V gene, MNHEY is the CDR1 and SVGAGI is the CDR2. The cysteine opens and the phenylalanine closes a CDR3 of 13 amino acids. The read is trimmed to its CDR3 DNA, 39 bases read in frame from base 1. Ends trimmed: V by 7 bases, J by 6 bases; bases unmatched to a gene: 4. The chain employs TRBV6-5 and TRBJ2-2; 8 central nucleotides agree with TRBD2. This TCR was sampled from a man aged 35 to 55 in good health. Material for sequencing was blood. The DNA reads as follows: TGTGCCAGCAATAACGGGAGGGCCGGGGAGCTGTTTTTT. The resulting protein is CASNNGRAGELFF.